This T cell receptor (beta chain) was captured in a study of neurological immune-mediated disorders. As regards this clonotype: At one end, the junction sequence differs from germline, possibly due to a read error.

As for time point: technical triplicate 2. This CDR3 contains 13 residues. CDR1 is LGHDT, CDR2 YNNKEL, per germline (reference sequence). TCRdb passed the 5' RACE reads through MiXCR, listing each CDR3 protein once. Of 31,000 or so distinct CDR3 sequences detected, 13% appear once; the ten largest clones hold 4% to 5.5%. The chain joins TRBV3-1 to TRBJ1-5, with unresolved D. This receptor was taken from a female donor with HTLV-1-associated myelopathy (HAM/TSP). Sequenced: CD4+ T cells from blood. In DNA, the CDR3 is TGTGCCAGCAGCCAAGACGGCAATCAGCCCCAGCGTTTT. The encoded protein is CASSQDGNQPQRF.